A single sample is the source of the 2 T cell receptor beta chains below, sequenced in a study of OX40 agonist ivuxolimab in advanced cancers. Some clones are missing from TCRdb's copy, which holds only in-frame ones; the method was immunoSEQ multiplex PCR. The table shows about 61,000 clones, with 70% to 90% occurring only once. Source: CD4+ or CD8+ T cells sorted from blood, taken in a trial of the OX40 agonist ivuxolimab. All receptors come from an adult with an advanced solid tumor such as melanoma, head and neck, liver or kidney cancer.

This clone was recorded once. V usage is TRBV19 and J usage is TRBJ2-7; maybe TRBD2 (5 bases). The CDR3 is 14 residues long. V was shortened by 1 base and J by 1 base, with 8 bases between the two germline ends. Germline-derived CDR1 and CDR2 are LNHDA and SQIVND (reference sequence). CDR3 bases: TGTGCCAGTAGTATAGGGCCGGGATCCTACGAGCAGTACTTC. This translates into CASSIGPGSYEQYF.

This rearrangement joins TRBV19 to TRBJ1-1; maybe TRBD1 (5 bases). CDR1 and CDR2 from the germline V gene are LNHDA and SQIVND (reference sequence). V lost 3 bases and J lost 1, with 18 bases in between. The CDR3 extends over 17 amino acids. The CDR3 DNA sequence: TGTGCCAGTAGTATTGGCTCAGGGCGGTGGGGGAACACTGAAGCTTTCTTT. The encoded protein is CASSIGSGRWGNTEAFF.